The 14 T cell receptor beta chains below come from one sample, sequenced in a study of spatial heterogeneity in lung cancer. TCRdb re-called the 5' RACE reads with MiXCR, one entry per CDR3 protein. The repertoire holds about 12,000 distinct CDR3 sequences, about 3.8% seen once, with around 43% in the top ten. Time point noted: sample taken at primary tumor resection. The input material, whole RNA from tumor, nontumor lung or frozen PBMC, was sequenced unsorted. The specimen was PBMCs, collected at surgery. These receptors originate from a male donor with early-stage non-small cell lung cancer.

This clonotype was seen repeatedly, ten times or more. The library was designed around alpha chains, so this beta chain is a stray read whose abundance carries little weight. This chain uses TRBV5-1 with TRBJ2-2; the D is unclear. V gave up 0 bases and J gave up 6 bases, with 6 bases separating them. The CDR3 has 13 residues. Germline assignment: CDR1 SGHRS and CDR2 YFSETQ. In nucleotides, the CDR3 is TGCGCCAGCAGCTTGGGAGCCTCCGGGGAGCTGTTTTTT. Translating gives CASSLGASGELFF. Full variable domain (outside the CDR3, taken from reference TRBV5-1 and TRBJ2-2): KAGVTQTPRYLIKTRGQQVTLSCSPISGHRSVSWYQQTPGQGLQFLFEYFSETQRNKGNFPGRFSGRQFSNSRSEMNVSTLELGDSALYLCASSLGASGELFFGEGSRLTVL.

This clonotype was seen at least ten times. Being off target in a library aimed at alpha chains, this beta chain has a size of little meaning. This chain links TRBV20-1 with TRBJ1-3; a possible D gene is TRBD1 (6 bases). Germline CDR1 is DFQATT and CDR2 is SNEGSKA (reference sequence). Trimming left V 6 bases short and J 4 bases short, with 16 bases between. The CDR3 spans 14 residues. The CDR3 loop reads CSARDTQGGNTIYF. The CDR3 DNA reads TGCAGTGCGAGGGACACCCAAGGAGGAAACACCATATATTTT.

This clonotype was found many times. This beta chain turned up in a library designed for alpha chains; as an off-target read, its abundance says little. The chain has TRBV5-1 and TRBJ2-1, with 10 bases that match TRBD2. CDR1 and CDR2 from the germline V gene are SGHRS and YFSETQ. V lost 1 base and J lost 7; bases outside the gene matches: 5. This CDR3 spans 15 amino acids. The CDR3 nucleotides are TGCGCCAGCAGCTTGCGGGCTAGCGGGGGTAATGAGCAGTTCTTC. This encodes CASSLRASGGNEQFF.

The sample holds many counts of this clonotype. Little can be read into the size of this beta chain, an off-target read in a library designed for alpha chains. This chain connects TRBV6-5 to TRBJ2-3; D gene unclear. CDR3 length equals 11 residues. Between the trimmed V and J ends, which lost 6 bases and 2 bases, there was a span of 3 bases. In germline, CDR1 is MNHEY, CDR2 SVGAGI. The CDR3 here is CASRYTDTQYF. CDR3 sequence (DNA): TGTGCCAGCAGATACACAGATACGCAGTATTTT.

This clonotype was recorded a few times. Since the library was made to target alpha chains, this beta chain is a stray read and its abundance is not meaningful. The chain joins TRBV6-5 to TRBJ1-6, with 8 bases that match TRBD1. This CDR3 contains 16 residues. Germline V gives CDR1 MNHEY, CDR2 SVGAGI. V gave up 6 bases and J gave up 13 bases; unmatched junction bases: 17. DNA of the CDR3: TGTGCCAGCAGGGGACAGGTGGGAGAGGATAATGTGCCCCTCCACTTT. Residues: CASRGQVGEDNVPLHF.

This clonotype was detected ten times or more. Because the library targeted alpha chains, this beta chain is an off-target read whose size means little. The chain's CDR3 is CSAAEAGGWADTQYF. In DNA, the CDR3 is TGCAGTGCGGCCGAGGCGGGAGGTTGGGCAGATACGCAGTATTTT. The chain links TRBV20-1 to TRBJ2-3; 8 bases agree with TRBD2. V lost 6 bases to trimming and J lost 4 bases; unmatched junction nucleotides: 12. The CDR3 contains 15 residues. Per the germline V gene, CDR1 is DFQATT and CDR2 is SNEGSKA (reference sequence).

In this sample, this clonotype turned up many times. In a library made to pick up alpha chains, this beta chain is a stray read with a size that means little. The chain joins TRBV18 to TRBJ2-5; no clear D gene. This CDR3 contains 12 residues. Germline V gene data show CDR1 as KGHSH and CDR2 as LQKENI. Trimming removed 5 bases from V and 2 bases from J, with 6 bases in between. For the CDR3, the DNA is TGTGCCAGCTCAGCAGCGCAAGAGACCCAGTACTTC. Amino acids: CASSAAQETQYF.

This clonotype has just a few counts. Little can be read into the size of this beta chain, an off-target read in a library designed for alpha chains. The chain links TRBV5-1 to TRBJ2-5, with 7 bases identical to TRBD2. V lost 4 bases, J lost 4 bases, and 7 bases stayed unmatched. Looked up from germline, CDR1 is SGHRS and CDR2 is YFSETQ. The CDR3 sequence is 14 residues long. This chain's CDR3 is CASSATGGRETQYF. The CDR3 DNA reads TGCGCCAGCAGCGCCACAGGCGGGAGAGAGACCCAGTACTTC.

This clonotype was detected many times. Found in a library prepared for alpha chains, this beta chain is an off-target read, and its abundance has little meaning. The chain couples TRBV6-2 or TRBV6-3 to TRBJ2-6; D might be TRBD2 (5 bases). The CDR3 totals 13 residues. Germline V gene data show CDR1 as MNHEY and CDR2 as SVGEGT. CDR3 protein: CAMRASGANVLTF. The CDR3 DNA is TGTGCGATGCGGGCCTCTGGGGCCAACGTCCTGACTTTC.

This clonotype was found many times. This beta chain came through as a stray read in a library set up for alpha chains, and its size says little. This chain uses TRBV7-9 with TRBJ2-3; TRBD1 matches at 7 bases. From germline, CDR1 is SEHNR and CDR2 FQNEAQ (reference sequence). The CDR3 contains 15 residues. With V trimmed by 7 bases and J by 4 bases, 11 bases remained unmatched. CDR3 protein: CASNLPRGPSDTQYF. The CDR3 DNA reads as TGTGCCAGCAACCTACCTAGGGGGCCCTCAGATACGCAGTATTTT.

Ten or more counts support this clonotype. The library was prepared for alpha chains; this beta chain is a stray read, so its frequency means little. The rearrangement joins TRBV28 to TRBJ2-7; 7 nucleotides match TRBD1. The germline gives CDR1 MDHEN, CDR2 SYDVKM. This CDR3 contains 13 residues. V dropped 3 bases and J dropped 6; count of bases not matched to a gene: 5. The CDR3 here is CASSFTGEREQYF. The CDR3 coding sequence is TGTGCCAGCAGTTTTACAGGGGAGCGCGAGCAGTACTTC. The entire variable domain, with the rest obtained from reference TRBV28 and TRBJ2-7, is as follows: DVKVTQSSRYLVKRTGEKVFLECVQDMDHENMFWYRQDPGLGLRLIYFSYDVKMKEKGDIPEGYSVSREKKERFSLILESASTNQTSMYLCASSFTGEREQYFGPGTRLTVT.

This clonotype showed up many times. The library was built for alpha chains, so this beta chain is an off-target read and its size means little. The V and J genes are TRBV3-1 and TRBJ2-1, with D unresolved. CDR3 length: 16 residues. V was shortened by 1 base and J by 0 bases, with 10 bases between the two germline ends. Germline V CDR1 and CDR2: LGHDT, YNNKEL (reference sequence). The CDR3 DNA reads TGTGCCAGCAGCCAAGTGGTACAGCCCTCCTACAATGAGCAGTTCTTC. Translating it yields CASSQVVQPSYNEQFF.

There are many counts of this clonotype. Since the library was made to target alpha chains, this beta chain is a stray read and its abundance is not meaningful. The chain links TRBV28 to TRBJ1-3; D gene ambiguous. Germline V lookup: CDR1 MDHEN, CDR2 SYDVKM. The CDR3 has 17 residues. Trimming pared 7 bases from V and 0 bases from J, leaving 19 bases between. This chain's CDR3 is CASTPWLTQSSGNTIYF. The CDR3 DNA sequence: TGTGCCAGCACCCCCTGGCTAACTCAATCCTCTGGAAACACCATATATTTT.

This clonotype rates as large. This beta chain is an off-target read within a library intended for alpha chains, so its frequency means little. The rearrangement links TRBV28 to TRBJ2-1, with D hard to call. The CDR3 sequence is 12 residues long. V was pared by 3 bases and J by 7 bases, with 7 bases between. Looked up from germline, CDR1 is MDHEN and CDR2 is SYDVKM. The CDR3 DNA reads as TGTGCCAGCAGTTTGGAAGGTAATGAGCAGTTCTTC. It specifies CASSLEGNEQFF.